This entry concerns a single T cell receptor beta chain. This record belongs to a study of blood T cell repertoires in COVID-19. Study in general: The United States, Italy and Spain provided the acute and convalescent COVID-19 samples. T cells, B-cell-depleted T cells, or PBMCs provided the cDNA or gDNA that served as material.

V was clipped by 6 bases and J by 1 base; unmatched bases: 8. The CDR3 runs 15 residues. CDR1 is KGHSH, CDR2 LQKENI, per germline. Under the authors' procedure: Estimation of nucleated cell counts was performed using reference gene primer amplification. Generated by immunoSEQ multiplex PCR, the TCRdb table keeps only in-frame clones and is missing some. D and trimming come from the DNA, and the V and J calls and clone size come from that table. The table records about 210,000 clones, about 86% of them present only once. Sample: peripheral blood. This sequence was found in a woman aged 70-85 years with acute or convalescent COVID-19. The chain employs TRBV18 and TRBJ2-7, with 8 nucleotides matching TRBD1. CDR3 DNA sequence: TGTGCCAGCTCGCTTGACAGGGGAGGATCCTACGAGCAGTACTTC. Its translation is CASSLDRGGSYEQYF. Full variable domain (remainder filled in from reference TRBV18 and TRBJ2-7): NAGVMQNPRHLVRRRGQEARLRCSPMKGHSHVYWYRQLPEEGLKFMVYLQKENIIDESGMPKERFSAEFPKEGPSILRIQQVVRGDSAAYFCASSLDRGGSYEQYFGPGTRLTVT.